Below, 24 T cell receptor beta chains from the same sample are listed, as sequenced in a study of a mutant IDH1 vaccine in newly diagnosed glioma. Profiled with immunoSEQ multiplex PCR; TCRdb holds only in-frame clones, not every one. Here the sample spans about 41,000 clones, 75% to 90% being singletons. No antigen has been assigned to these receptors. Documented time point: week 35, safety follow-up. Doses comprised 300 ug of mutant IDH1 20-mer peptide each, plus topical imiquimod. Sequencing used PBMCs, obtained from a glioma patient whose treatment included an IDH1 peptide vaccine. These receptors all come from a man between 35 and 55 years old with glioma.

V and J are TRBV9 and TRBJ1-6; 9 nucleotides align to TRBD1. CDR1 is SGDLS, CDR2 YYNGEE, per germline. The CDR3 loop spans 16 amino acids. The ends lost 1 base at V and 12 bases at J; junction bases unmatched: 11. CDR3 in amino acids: CASSVSAGQGTLPLHF. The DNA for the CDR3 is TGTGCCAGCAGCGTAAGCGCAGGACAGGGGACCCTACCCCTCCACTTT.

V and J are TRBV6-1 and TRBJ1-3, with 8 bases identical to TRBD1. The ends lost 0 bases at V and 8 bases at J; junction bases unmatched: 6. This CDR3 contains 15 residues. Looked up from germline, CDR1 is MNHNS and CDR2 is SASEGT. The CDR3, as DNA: TGTGCCAGCAGTGAAGCCGACAGGGGTAGTCACACCATATATTTT. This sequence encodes CASSEADRGSHTIYF.

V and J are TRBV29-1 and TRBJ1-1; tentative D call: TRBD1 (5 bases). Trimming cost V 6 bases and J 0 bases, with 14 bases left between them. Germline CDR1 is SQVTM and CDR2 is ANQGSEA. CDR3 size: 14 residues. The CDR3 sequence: CSVARGTVNTEAFF. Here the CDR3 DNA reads TGCAGCGTAGCCCGCGGGACGGTGAACACTGAAGCTTTCTTT.

CDR3 nucleotides: TGTGCCAGCGTTCGATTTAGCGGACTGAACACTGAAGCTTTCTTT. Its translation is CASVRFSGLNTEAFF. The chain carries TRBV2 and TRBJ1-1; no reliable D call. V was cut by 8 bases and J by 0 bases, with 16 bases left in between. CDR3 size: 15 residues. The germline CDR1 and CDR2 sequences are SNHLY and FYNNEI.

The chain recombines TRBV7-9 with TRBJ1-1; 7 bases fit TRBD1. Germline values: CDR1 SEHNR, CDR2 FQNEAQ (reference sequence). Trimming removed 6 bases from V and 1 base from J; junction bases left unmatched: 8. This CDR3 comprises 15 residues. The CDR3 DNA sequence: TGTGCCAGCAGGTTAAGGGACAGTGAGAACACTGAAGCTTTCTTT. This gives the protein CASRLRDSENTEAFF.

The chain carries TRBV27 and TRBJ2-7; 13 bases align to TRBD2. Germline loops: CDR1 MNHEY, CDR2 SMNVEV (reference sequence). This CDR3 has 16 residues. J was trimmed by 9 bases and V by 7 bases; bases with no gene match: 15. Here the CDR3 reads CASNLPITSGRAGQYF. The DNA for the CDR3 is TGTGCCAGCAATTTGCCCATTACTAGCGGGAGGGCCGGGCAGTACTTC.

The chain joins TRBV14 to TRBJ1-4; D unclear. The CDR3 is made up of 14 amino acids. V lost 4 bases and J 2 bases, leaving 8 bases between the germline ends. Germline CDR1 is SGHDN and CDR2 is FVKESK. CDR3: CASSRPTTNEKLFF. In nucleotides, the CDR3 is TGTGCCAGCAGCCGGCCCACCACTAATGAAAAACTGTTTTTT.

The CDR3 here is CASSLLSAGGNNEQFF. The CDR3 DNA follows: TGTGCCAGCAGCTTACTCTCGGCAGGGGGGAACAATGAGCAGTTCTTC. J is TRBJ2-1 and V is TRBV11-3; D is perhaps TRBD1 (7 bases). Germline V gives CDR1 SGHNT, CDR2 YENEEA. The CDR3 runs 16 residues. Trimming left V 2 bases short and J 5 bases short, with 16 bases between.

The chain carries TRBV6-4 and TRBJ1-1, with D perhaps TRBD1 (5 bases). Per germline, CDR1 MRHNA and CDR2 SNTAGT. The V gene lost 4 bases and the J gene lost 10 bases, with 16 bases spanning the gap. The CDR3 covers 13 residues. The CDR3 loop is CASSAGTGERAFF. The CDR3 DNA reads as TGTGCCAGCAGTGCTGGGACGGGCGAAAGAGCTTTCTTT.

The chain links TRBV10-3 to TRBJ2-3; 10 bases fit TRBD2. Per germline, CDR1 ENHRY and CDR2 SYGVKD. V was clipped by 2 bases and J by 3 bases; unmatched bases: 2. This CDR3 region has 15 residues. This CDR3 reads CAISEASGGTDTQYF. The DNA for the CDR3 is TGTGCCATCAGTGAGGCTAGCGGGGGAACAGATACGCAGTATTTT.

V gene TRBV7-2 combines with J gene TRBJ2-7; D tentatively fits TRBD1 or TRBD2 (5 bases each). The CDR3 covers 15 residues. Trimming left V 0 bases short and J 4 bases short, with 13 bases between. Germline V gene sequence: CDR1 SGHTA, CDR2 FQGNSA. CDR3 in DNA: TGTGCCAGCAGCTTAGCAGGGACGAGCCCTTACGAGCAGTACTTC. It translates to CASSLAGTSPYEQYF.

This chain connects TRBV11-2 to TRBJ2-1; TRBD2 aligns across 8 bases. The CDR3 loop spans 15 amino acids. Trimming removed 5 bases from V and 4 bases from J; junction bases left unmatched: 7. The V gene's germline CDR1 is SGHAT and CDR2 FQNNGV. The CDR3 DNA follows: TGTGCCAGCAGCGGACGGACTAGCACTTACAATGAGCAGTTCTTC. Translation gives CASSGRTSTYNEQFF.

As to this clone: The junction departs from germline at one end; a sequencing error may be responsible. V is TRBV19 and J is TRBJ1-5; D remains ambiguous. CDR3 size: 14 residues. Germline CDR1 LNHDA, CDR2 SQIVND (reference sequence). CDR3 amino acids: CASRIDSSNQPQHF. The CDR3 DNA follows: TGTGCCAGTAGGATAGACTCCAGCAATCAGCCCCAGCATTTT.

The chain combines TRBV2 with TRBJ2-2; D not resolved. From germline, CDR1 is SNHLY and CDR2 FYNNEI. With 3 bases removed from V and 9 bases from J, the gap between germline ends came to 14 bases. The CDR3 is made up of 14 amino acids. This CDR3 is CASSEIGGGWELFF. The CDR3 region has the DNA TGTGCCAGCAGTGAGATTGGCGGTGGCTGGGAGCTGTTTTTT.

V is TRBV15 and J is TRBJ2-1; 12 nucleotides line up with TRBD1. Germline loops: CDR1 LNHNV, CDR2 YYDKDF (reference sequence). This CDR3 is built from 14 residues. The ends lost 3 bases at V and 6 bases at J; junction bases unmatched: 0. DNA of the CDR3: TGTGCCACCAGCAGGGGACAGGGGGCCAATGAGCAGTTCTTC. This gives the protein CATSRGQGANEQFF.

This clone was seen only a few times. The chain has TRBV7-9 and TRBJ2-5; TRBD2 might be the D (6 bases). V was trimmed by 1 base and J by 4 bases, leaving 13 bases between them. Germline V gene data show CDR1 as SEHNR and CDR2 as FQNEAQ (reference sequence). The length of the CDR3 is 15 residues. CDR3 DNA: TGTGCCAGCAGCTTAGTTTCTGGCGGGATAGAGACCCAGTACTTC. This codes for CASSLVSGGIETQYF.

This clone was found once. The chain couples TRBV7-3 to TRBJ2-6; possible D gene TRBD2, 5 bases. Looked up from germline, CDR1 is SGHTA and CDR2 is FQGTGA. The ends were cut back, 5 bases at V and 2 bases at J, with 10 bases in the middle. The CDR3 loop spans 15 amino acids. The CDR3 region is CASSRQRAGANVLTF. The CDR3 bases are TGTGCCAGCAGCCGTCAGAGGGCTGGGGCCAACGTCCTGACTTTC.

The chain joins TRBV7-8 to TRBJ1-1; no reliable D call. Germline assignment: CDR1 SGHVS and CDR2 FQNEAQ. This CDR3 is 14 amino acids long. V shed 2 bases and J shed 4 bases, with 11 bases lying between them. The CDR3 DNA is TGTGCCAGCAGCTTACCCGTTAGGGCCACTGAAGCTTTCTTT. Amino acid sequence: CASSLPVRATEAFF.

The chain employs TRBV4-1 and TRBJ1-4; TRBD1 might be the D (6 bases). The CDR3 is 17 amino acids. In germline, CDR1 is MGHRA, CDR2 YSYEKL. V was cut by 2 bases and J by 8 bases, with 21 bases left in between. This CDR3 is CASSQFPRGGAREKLFF. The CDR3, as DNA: TGCGCCAGCAGCCAATTCCCCCGAGGGGGGGCCAGGGAAAAACTGTTTTTT.

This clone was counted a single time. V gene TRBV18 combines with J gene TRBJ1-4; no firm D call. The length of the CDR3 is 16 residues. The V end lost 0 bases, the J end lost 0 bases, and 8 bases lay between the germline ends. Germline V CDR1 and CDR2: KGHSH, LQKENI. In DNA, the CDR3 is TGTGCCAGCTCACCACCCTCTCAGGCAACTAATGAAAAACTGTTTTTT. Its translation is CASSPPSQATNEKLFF.

The DNA of the CDR3 is TGTGCCAGCAGTTCCGGGACAGGTCGATCTGAGCAGTTCTTC. Translating gives CASSSGTGRSEQFF. The chain is built from TRBV5-4 and TRBJ2-1; the match to TRBD1 covers 8 bases. Germline assignment: CDR1 SGHNT and CDR2 YYREEE (reference sequence). This CDR3 contains 14 residues. Germline trimming cut 5 bases from V and 9 bases from J; bases unmatched to any gene: 10.

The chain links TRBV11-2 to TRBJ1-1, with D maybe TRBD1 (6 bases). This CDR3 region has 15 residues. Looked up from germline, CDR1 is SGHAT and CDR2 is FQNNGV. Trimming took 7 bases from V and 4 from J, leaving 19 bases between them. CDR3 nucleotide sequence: TGTGCCAGCAATCGGGGGGCCCTCGTTGCCACTGAAGCTTTCTTT. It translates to CASNRGALVATEAFF.

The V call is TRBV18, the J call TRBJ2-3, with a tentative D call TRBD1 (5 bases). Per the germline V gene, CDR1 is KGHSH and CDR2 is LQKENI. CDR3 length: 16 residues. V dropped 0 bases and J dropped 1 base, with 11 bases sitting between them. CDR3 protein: CASSPPDSLRTDTQYF. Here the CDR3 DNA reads TGTGCCAGCTCACCACCCGACAGCCTACGCACAGATACGCAGTATTTT.

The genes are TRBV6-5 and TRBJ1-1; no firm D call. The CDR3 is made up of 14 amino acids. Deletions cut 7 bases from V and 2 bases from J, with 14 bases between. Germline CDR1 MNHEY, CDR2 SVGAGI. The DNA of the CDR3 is TGTGCCAGCACCCTCCGGACGGGCAACACTGAAGCTTTCTTT. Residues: CASTLRTGNTEAFF.